The rows below give T cell receptor beta chains drawn from one sample of a study of a mutant IDH1 vaccine in newly diagnosed glioma. Repertoires were generated with immunoSEQ multiplex PCR, while TCRdb's copy carries only in-frame clones and drops some. The table lists roughly 60,000 clones, about 88% of them singletons, with 4% in the top ten. Their target antigens are unknown. The source was PBMCs, collected from a glioma patient whose treatment included an IDH1 peptide vaccine. These receptors all come from a man aged 30-40 years with glioma. The CDR3 runs from the conserved cysteine through the conserved F or W. A D gene is named only where the DNA matches it firmly. Some rows mark clone size as missing; the rest say once, few, many or name a class of expanded clone.

TRBV5-1	few	NA	TRBJ1-1	TGCGCCAGCAGCTTGGAAGCAAACCTGAACACTGAAGCTTTCTTT	CASSLEANLNTEAFF
TRBV21-1	once	NA	TRBJ2-7	TGTGCCAGCAGCACCCTCCGGGCCAATACTAACTTC	CASSTLRANTNF
TRBV15	NA	NA	TRBJ2-3	TGTGCCACTTCGGATTCGGGGGGCCTCACAGATACGCAGTATTTT	CATSDSGGLTDTQYF
TRBV6-5	NA	NA	TRBJ1-2	TGTGCCAGCAGTGACCCAGCTAACTATGGCTACACCTTC	CASSDPANYGYTF
TRBV28	NA	NA	TRBJ2-1	TGTGCCAGCAGACCCGACTTAGACAATGAGCAGTTCTTC	CASRPDLDNEQFF
TRBV30	NA	NA	TRBJ1-5	TGTGCCTGGAGTAGTGATAGCAATCAGCCCCAGCATTTT	CAWSSDSNQPQHF
TRBV6-1	NA	TRBD1	TRBJ1-6	TGTGCCAGCAGTGGACAGGGGGCTATTTCCTATAATTCACCCCTCCACTTT	CASSGQGAISYNSPLHF
TRBV6-5	NA	NA	TRBJ1-3	TGTGCCAGCAGTTACTCGACAGGTTGGTCTGGAAACACCATATATTTT	CASSYSTGWSGNTIYF
TRBV15	few	NA	TRBJ2-2	TGTGCCACCAGCAGAGATGAGACTGATGCGAACACCGGGGAGCTGTTTTTT	CATSRDETDANTGELFF
TRBV19	few	TRBD1	TRBJ1-2	TGTGCCAGTACCACAGGGGGTGAAGGCTACACCTTC	CASTTGGEGYTF
TRBV27	NA	NA	TRBJ1-3	TGTGCCAGCAGTTTAGACTTTTCCTCTGGAAACACCATATATTTT	CASSLDFSSGNTIYF
TRBV4-1	NA	TRBD2	TRBJ2-3	TGCGCCAGCAGCAACATAAATGAGCGGGGGCGCACAGATACGCAGTATTTT	CASSNINERGRTDTQYF
TRBV5-1	NA	TRBD2	TRBJ2-5	TGCGCCAGCAGCCGGGGGGGACCAGAGACCCAGTACTTC	CASSRGGPETQYF
TRBV6-6	NA	TRBD1	TRBJ1-4	TGTGCCAGCAGTTCGCGGACAGGTCCAATGTTTTTT	CASSSRTGPMFF
TRBV7-2	NA	NA	TRBJ1-4	TGTGCCAGCAGCTCGCCGGGGGGCTTGGGAGAAAAACTGTTTTTT	CASSSPGGLGEKLFF
TRBV7-9	NA	NA	TRBJ1-1	TGTGCCAGCAGCCGACTCGGGAGAGATGGCACTGAAGCTTTCTTT	CASSRLGRDGTEAFF
TRBV27	NA	TRBD1	TRBJ1-5	TGTGCCAGCAGCCGCGGGACAGGGGCTCAGCCCCAGCATTTT	CASSRGTGAQPQHF
TRBV4-2	once	TRBD1	TRBJ1-5	TGTGCCAGCAGCCGCGAAGGGGGCGGGAATCAGCCCCAGCATTTT	CASSREGGGNQPQHF
TRBV7-9	NA	TRBD2	TRBJ2-7	TGTGCCAGCAGCCTGAACGGCGGGGGCGAGCAGTACTTC	CASSLNGGGEQYF
TRBV18	NA	NA	TRBJ1-2	TGTGCCAGCTCAGAGTTGCAGGGCGCATCTGAAGGCTACACCTTC	CASSELQGASEGYTF
TRBV5-4	few	TRBD1	TRBJ2-7	TGTGCCAGCAGCCGGGACAGGCCATCGGGGCAGTACTTC	CASSRDRPSGQYF
TRBV11-2	NA	NA	TRBJ2-3	TGTGCCAGCAGCTTAGCTACATATACGCAGTATTTT	CASSLATYTQYF
TRBV5-1	NA	TRBD2	TRBJ2-7	TGCGCCAGCAGCTTAAACTCCGGGACTAGCGGATCCTACGAGCAGTACTTC	CASSLNSGTSGSYEQYF
TRBV19	NA	TRBD2	TRBJ2-3	TGTGCCAGTAGTATAGCCCGGCTAGCGGGGGGGCAAGATACGCAGTATTTT	CASSIARLAGGQDTQYF
TRBV7-8	NA	NA	TRBJ2-5	TGTGCCAGCAGCTTAGCGTTGACGGCCCGGGAGACCCAGTACTTC	CASSLALTARETQYF
TRBV2	NA	NA	TRBJ2-7	TGTGCCAGCAGTTACTTGTACGAGCAGTACTTC	CASSYLYEQYF
TRBV6-6	once	TRBD1	TRBJ2-2	TGTGCCAGCAGCCTTCGGACAGGGTACACCGGGGAGCTGTTTTTT	CASSLRTGYTGELFF
TRBV18	few	NA	TRBJ2-2	TGTGCCAGCTCACCTCTTAGTCCCGGGGAGCTGTTTTTT	CASSPLSPGELFF
TRBV28	once	TRBD2	TRBJ2-4	TGTGCCAGCAGCCCACCCGGGACTAGCGGGGGAAACATTCAGTACTTC	CASSPPGTSGGNIQYF
TRBV5-1	NA	NA	TRBJ2-5	TGCGCCAGCAGCTTGGCCGAGGGGACCCAGTACTTC	CASSLAEGTQYF
TRBV7-6	NA	TRBD1	TRBJ2-5	TGTGCCAGCAGCTTAGGGCGCTTGAGGGGGCTGGGAGAGACCCAGTACTTC	CASSLGRLRGLGETQYF
TRBV14	NA	TRBD1	TRBJ2-2	TGTGCCAGCAGCCGCAGACAGGGGAGTAGAACCGGGGAGCTGTTTTTT	CASSRRQGSRTGELFF
TRBV5-6	NA	NA	TRBJ2-7	TGTGCCAGCATTAGGGTGGGCTACGAGCAGTACTTC	CASIRVGYEQYF
TRBV10-3	NA	TRBD2	TRBJ2-1	TGTGCCATCAGTGAATCGGGACTAGCGGGGGCAAGGGAGCAGTTCTTC	CAISESGLAGAREQFF
TRBV7-9	NA	NA	TRBJ2-3	TGTGCCAGCAGCTTAAGTATAGGGACAGATACGCAGTATTTT	CASSLSIGTDTQYF
TRBV7-2	once	TRBD1	TRBJ2-7	TGTGCCAGCAGCTCTACCGGGACAGGATCCTACGAGCAGTACTTC	CASSSTGTGSYEQYF
TRBV5-1	once	TRBD1	TRBJ2-7	TGCGCCAGCAGCCCGACCGGACAGGGGGCACACGAGCAGTACTTC	CASSPTGQGAHEQYF
TRBV30	NA	NA	TRBJ1-2	TGTGCCTGGAGGGTCCAGGCTCTCTATGGCTACACCTTC	CAWRVQALYGYTF
TRBV5-4	NA	NA	TRBJ2-7	TGTGCCAGCAGCTTGGAGCCGGGACATTCCTACGAGCAGTACTTC	CASSLEPGHSYEQYF